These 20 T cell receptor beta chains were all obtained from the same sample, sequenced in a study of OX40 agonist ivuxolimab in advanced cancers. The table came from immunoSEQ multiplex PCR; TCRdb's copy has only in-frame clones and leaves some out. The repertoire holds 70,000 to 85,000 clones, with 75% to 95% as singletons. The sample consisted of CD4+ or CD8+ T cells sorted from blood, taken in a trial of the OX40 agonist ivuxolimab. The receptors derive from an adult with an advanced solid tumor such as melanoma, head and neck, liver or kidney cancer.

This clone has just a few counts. As DNA, the CDR3 is TGTGCTAGTGGTTTAGGCGTGAAGGGGGGAAGCAATCAGCCCCAGCATTTT. Amino acid sequence: CASGLGVKGGSNQPQHF. The chain recombines TRBV12-5 with TRBJ1-5; TRBD1 might be the D (6 bases). Between the trimmed V and J ends, which lost 3 bases and 1 base, there was a span of 16 bases. This CDR3 contains 17 residues. The germline gives CDR1 LGHNT, CDR2 FRNRAP.

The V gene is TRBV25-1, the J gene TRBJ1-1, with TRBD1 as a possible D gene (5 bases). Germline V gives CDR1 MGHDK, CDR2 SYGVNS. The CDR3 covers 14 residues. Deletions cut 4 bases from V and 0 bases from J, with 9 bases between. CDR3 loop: CASSAGVMNTEAFF. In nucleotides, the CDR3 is TGTGCCAGCAGTGCGGGGGTTATGAACACTGAAGCTTTCTTT.

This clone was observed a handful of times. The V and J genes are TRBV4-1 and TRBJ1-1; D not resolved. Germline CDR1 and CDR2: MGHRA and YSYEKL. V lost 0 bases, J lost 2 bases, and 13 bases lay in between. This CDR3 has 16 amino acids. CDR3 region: CASSQDFAIGNTEAFF. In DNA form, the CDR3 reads TGCGCCAGCAGCCAAGATTTCGCGATTGGTAACACTGAAGCTTTCTTT.

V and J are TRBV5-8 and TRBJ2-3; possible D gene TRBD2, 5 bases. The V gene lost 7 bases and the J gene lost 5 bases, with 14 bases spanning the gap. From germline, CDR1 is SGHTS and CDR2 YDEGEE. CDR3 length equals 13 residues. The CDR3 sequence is CASRGQAGDTQYF. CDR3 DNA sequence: TGTGCCAGCCGAGGGCAGGCCGGAGATACGCAGTATTTT.

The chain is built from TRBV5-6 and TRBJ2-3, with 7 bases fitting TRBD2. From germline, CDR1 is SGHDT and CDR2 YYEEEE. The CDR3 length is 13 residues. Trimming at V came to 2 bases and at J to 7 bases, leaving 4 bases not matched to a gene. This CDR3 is CASSFWGGNTQYF. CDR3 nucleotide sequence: TGTGCCAGCAGCTTCTGGGGGGGAAATACGCAGTATTTT.

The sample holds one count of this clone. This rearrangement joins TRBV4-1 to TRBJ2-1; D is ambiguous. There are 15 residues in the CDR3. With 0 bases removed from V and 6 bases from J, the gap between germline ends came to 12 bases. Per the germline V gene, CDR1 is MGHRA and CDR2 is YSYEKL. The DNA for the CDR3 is TGCGCCAGCAGCCAAGAAGGGTCCAGCGCCAATGAGCAGTTCTTC. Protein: CASSQEGSSANEQFF.

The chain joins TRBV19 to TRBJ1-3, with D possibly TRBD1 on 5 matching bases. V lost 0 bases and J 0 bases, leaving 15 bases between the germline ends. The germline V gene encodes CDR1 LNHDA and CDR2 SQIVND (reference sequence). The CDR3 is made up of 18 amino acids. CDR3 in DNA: TGTGCCAGTAGTATAGATTGGGAGACAGCGTACTCTGGAAACACCATATATTTT. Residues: CASSIDWETAYSGNTIYF.

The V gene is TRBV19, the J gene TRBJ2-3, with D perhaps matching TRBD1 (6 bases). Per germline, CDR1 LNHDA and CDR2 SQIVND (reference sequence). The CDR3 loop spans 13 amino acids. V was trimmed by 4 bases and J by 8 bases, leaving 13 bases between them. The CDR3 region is CASSTTGFGTQYF. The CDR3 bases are TGTGCCAGTAGTACTACAGGGTTCGGTACGCAGTATTTT.

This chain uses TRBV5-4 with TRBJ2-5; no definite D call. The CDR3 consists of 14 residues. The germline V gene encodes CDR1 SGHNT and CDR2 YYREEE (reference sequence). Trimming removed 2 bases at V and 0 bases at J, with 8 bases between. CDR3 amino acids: CASSFGKYQETQYF. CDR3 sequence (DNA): TGTGCCAGCAGCTTTGGGAAGTACCAAGAGACCCAGTACTTC.

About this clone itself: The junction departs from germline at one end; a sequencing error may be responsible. The CDR3 nucleotides read TGTGCTAGCAGCTTAGATCCGGGGACTGAAGCTTTCTTT. It encodes CASSLDPGTEAFF. The rearrangement links TRBV7-7 to TRBJ1-1, with D unresolved. Germline loops: CDR1 SSHAT, CDR2 FNYEAQ (reference sequence). CDR3 length: 13 amino acids.

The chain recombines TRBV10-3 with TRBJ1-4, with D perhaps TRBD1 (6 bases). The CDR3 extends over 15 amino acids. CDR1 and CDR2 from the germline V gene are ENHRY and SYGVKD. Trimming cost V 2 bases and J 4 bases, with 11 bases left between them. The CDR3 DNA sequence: TGTGCCATCAGTGAGCCGACAGGAGGTAATGAAAAACTGTTTTTT. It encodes CAISEPTGGNEKLFF.

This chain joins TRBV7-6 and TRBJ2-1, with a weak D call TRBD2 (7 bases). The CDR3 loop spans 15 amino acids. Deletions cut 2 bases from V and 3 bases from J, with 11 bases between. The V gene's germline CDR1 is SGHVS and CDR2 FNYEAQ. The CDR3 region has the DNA TGTGCCAGCAGCTTAATAGGGGGGGACTACAATGAGCAGTTCTTC. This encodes CASSLIGGDYNEQFF.

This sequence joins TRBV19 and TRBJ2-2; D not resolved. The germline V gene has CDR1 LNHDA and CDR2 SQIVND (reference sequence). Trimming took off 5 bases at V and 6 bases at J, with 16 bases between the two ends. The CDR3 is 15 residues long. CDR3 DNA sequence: TGTGCCAGTAGTCCCGGTTTTTTAGTCCCCGGGGAGCTGTTTTTT. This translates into CASSPGFLVPGELFF.

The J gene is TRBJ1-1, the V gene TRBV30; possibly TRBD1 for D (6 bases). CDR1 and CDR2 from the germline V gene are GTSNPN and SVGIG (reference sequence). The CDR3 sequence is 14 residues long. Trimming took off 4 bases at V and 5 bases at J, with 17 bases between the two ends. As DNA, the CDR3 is TGTGCCTGGACTCTTACAGGGCCGGGGACTGAAGCTTTCTTT. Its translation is CAWTLTGPGTEAFF.

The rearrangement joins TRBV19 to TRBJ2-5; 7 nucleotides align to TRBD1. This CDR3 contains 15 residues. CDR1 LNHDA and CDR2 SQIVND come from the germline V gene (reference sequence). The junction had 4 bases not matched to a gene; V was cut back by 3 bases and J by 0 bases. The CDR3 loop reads CASSILTGYQETQYF. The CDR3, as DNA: TGTGCCAGTAGTATCCTGACAGGGTACCAAGAGACCCAGTACTTC.

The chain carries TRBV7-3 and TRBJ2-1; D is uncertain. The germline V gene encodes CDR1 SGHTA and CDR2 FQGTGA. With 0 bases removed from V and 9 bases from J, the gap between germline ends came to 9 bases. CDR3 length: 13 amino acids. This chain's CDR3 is CASSLTGRAEQFF. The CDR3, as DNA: TGTGCCAGCAGCTTAACTGGCCGTGCTGAGCAGTTCTTC. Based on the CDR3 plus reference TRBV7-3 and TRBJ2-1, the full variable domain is GAGVSQTPSNKVTEKGKYVELRCDPISGHTALYWYRQSLGQGPEFLIYFQGTGAADDSGLPNDRFFAVRPEGSVSTLKIQRTERGDSAVYLCASSLTGRAEQFFGPGTRLTVL.

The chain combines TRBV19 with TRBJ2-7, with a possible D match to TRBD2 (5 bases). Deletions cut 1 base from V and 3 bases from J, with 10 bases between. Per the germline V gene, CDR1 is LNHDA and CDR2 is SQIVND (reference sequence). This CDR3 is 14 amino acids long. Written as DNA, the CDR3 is TGTGCCAGTAGTATAGGCCCGGGAATCTACGAGCAGTACTTC. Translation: CASSIGPGIYEQYF.

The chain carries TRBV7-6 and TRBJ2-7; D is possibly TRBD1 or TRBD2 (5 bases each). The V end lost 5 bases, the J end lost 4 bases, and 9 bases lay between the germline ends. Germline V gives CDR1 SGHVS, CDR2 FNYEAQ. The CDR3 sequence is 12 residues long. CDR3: CASSRDGYEQYF. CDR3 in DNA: TGTGCCAGCAGCCGGGACGGGTACGAGCAGTACTTC.

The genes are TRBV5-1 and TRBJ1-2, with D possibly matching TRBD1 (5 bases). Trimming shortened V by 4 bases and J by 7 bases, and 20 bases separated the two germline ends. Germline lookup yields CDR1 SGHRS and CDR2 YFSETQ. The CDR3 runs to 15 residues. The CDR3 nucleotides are TGCGCCAGCAGCACCCGCCGGGGCCAACCGGGTGGCTACACCTTC. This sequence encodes CASSTRRGQPGGYTF.

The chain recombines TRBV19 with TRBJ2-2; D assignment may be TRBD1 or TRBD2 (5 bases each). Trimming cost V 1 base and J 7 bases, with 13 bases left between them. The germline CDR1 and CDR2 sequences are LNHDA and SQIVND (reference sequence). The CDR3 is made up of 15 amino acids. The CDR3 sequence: CASSIAGRSSGELFF. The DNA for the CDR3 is TGTGCCAGTAGTATAGCGGGACGCTCGAGCGGGGAGCTGTTTTTT.